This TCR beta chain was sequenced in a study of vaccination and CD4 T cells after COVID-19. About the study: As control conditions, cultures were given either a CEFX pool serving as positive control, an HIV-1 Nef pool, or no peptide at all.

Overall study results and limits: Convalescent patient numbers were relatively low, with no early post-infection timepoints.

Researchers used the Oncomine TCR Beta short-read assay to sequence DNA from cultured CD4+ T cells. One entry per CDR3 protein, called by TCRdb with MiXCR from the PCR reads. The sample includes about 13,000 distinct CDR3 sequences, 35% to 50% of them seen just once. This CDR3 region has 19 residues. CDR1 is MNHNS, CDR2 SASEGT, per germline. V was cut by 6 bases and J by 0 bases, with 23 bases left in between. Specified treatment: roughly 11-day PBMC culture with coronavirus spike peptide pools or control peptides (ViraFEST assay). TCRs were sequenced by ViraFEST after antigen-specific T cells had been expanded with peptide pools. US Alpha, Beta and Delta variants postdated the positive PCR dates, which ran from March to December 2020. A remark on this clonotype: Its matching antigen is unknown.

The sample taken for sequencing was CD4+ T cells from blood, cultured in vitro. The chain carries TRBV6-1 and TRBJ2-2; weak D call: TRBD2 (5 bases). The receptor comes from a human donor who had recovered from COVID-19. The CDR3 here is CASSRIPPTTPTNTGELFF. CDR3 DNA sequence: TGTGCCAGCAGCCGTATACCCCCGACTACCCCCACGAACACCGGGGAGCTGTTTTTT.